This T cell receptor beta chain was captured by sequencing in a study of cytomegalovirus exposure and HLA in healthy donors (dated by TCRdb to about 2017). Context from the whole study: According to a later analysis, the 120 or so validation repertoires were produced on the same platform as the approximately 610 repertoires of the first cohort. A separate validation cohort of 100 to 150 different subjects was used in addition to the roughly 700-subject first cohort. The study aimed to test whether cataloging public T cell receptors could reveal signatures of past pathogen exposure. The study combined high-throughput TCR immunosequencing, statistical association of individual TCRs with disease status, and machine learning to predict cytomegalovirus infection status. Points the paper makes about the study in general: Three of the identified cytomegalovirus-associated TCR beta chains were confirmed in vitro to be specific for cytomegalovirus antigens. In both the original and validation cohorts, the classifier was reported to diagnose cytomegalovirus status with high specificity and sensitivity. According to the authors, the approach could potentially be generalized to other disease states and immunological phenotypes. The study gave a list of roughly 150 TCR beta chains associated with cytomegalovirus. Across donors, most TCR sequences were observed very rarely, whereas some public TCRs were present in many individuals. The validation cohort had no HLA typing available for a later analysis, so co-occurrence within that cohort was assessed over all 120 or so repertoires. Of the cluster scores, 85% to 95% were above 0 in a later analysis, which found that TCRs clustered in the first cohort also tended to co-occur in the 95 to 150 validation repertoires.

Including cysteine and phenylalanine, the CDR3 has 20 amino acids. Just the 60-base CDR3 DNA is kept, in frame starting at base 1. The germline V and J ends show losses of 5 bases and 8 bases respectively, and no gene match explains 20 bases of the junction. Per the germline V gene, SGHVS is the CDR1 and FQNEAQ is the CDR2. The donors belonged to the validation cohort of about 120 subjects, which was separate from the roughly 670-subject first cohort. Library method: the immunoSEQ multiplex PCR assay. The original pipeline was this. A statistical classification framework was developed to diagnose cytomegalovirus status using the catalog of TCR beta chain sequences. As stored in TCRdb, this immuneACCESS dataset retains in-frame rearrangements with V and J assigned. A fraction of the clones does not appear; measured against another copy, unresolved V genes explain less than half of the discrepancy, and the remainder lacks a known reason. That table is the source of V, J and clone size, and D and trimming were worked out from the DNA. The sample table shows about 360,000 clones, and around 86% are seen once. The top ten clones comprise 0.83% of the sample.

This clone is a singleton in its sample. Its antigen is unknown. The sample holds no much larger clone one base away, and base qualities are not on file. The sequence links TRBV7-8 to TRBJ2-1; the junction holds 14 bases that match TRBD2. Sequenced: PBMCs. The TCR was taken from a woman between 18 and 29 years old in good health and CMV-seronegative. The CDR3 is CASSPRRGLAGVWGLDEQFF. Read as DNA, the sequence is TGTGCCAGCAGCCCGAGGAGGGGACTAGCGGGAGTTTGGGGATTAGATGAGCAGTTCTTC.